The clone carrying this T cell receptor beta chain was observed a single time. Its antigen is unknown. The record originates from a study of cytomegalovirus exposure and HLA in healthy donors. Across the study: Genotyping of 430 or so donors showed that about 84% belonged to the Caucasian-associated ancestry cluster. Study-wide findings and caveats: Analyses of presence and absence presupposed an approximately uniform sequencing depth across donors. HLA-A and HLA-B allele assignments for most subjects were reportedly predicted accurately using TCR beta sequences.

It was with 60 Vbeta and 13 Jbeta primers that the PCR ran. Repertoires were generated with immunoSEQ multiplex PCR, while TCRdb's copy carries only in-frame clones and drops some. The data contain some 180,000 clones, roughly four fifths of them singletons. This CDR3 spans 14 amino acids. The germline V and J ends were trimmed by 1 base and 5 bases, with 14 bases remaining between them. The germline V gene has CDR1 GTSNPN and CDR2 SVGIG (reference sequence). The sample consisted of PBMCs. This chain links TRBV30 with TRBJ2-5, with D possibly matching TRBD1 (6 bases). The receptor was isolated from a male donor in good health and CMV-seronegative. This chain's CDR3 is CAWSEGGSTETQYF. As DNA, the CDR3 is TGTGCCTGGAGTGAAGGGGGAAGTACGGAGACCCAGTACTTC.